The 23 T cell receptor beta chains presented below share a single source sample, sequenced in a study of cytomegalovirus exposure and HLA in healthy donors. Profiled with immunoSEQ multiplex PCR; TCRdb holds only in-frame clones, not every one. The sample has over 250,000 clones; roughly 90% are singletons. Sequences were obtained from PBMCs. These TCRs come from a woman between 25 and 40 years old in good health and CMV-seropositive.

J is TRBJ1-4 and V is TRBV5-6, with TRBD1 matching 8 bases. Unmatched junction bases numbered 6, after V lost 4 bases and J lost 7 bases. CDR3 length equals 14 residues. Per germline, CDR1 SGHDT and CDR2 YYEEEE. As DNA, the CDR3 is TGTGCCAGCAGCCTATGGACAGGGCCTGAAAAACTGTTTTTT. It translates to CASSLWTGPEKLFF.

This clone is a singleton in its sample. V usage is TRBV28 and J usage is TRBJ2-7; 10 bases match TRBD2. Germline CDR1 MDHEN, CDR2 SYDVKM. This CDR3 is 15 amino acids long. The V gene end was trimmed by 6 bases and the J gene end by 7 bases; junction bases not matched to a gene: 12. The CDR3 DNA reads TGTGCCAGCAGCCGACCCAGCGGGAGGGCCGGGGAGCAGTACTTC. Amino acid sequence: CASSRPSGRAGEQYF.

DNA of the CDR3: TGTGCCTGGAGTTTTGGGAACAGGGGGCAGGAAAAACTGTTTTTT. Translation: CAWSFGNRGQEKLFF. The chain links TRBV30 to TRBJ1-4, with 9 bases fitting TRBD1. This CDR3 is built from 15 residues. V shed 2 bases, J shed 8 bases, and the junction held 9 bases outside the gene matches. CDR1 is GTSNPN and CDR2 is SVGIG in the germline V gene (reference sequence). Complete variable domain (other parts from reference TRBV30 and TRBJ1-4): SQTIHQWPATLVQPVGSPLSLECTVEGTSNPNLYWYRQAAGRGLQLLFYSVGIGQISSEVPQNLSASRPQDRQFILSSKKLLLSDSGFYLCAWSFGNRGQEKLFFGSGTQLSVL.

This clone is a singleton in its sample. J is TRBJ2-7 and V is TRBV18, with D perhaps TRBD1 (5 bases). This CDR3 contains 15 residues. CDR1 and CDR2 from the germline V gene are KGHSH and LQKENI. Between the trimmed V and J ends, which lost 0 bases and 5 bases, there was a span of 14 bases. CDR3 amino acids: CASSPPGPQAHEQYF. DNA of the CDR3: TGTGCCAGCTCACCACCGGGCCCACAGGCCCACGAGCAGTACTTC.

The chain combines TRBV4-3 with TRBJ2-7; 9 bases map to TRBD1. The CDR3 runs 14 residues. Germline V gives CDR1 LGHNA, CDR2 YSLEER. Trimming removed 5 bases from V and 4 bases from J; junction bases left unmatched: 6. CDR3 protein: CASSSGTGPYEQYF. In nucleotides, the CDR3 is TGCGCCAGCAGCTCCGGGACAGGGCCATACGAGCAGTACTTC.

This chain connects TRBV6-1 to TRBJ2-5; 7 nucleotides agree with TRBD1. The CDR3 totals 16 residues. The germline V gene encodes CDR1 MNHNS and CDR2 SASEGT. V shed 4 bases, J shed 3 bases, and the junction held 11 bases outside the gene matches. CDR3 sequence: CASSVSGLQGKETQYF. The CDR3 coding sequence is TGTGCCAGCAGTGTCTCGGGGTTACAGGGGAAAGAGACCCAGTACTTC.

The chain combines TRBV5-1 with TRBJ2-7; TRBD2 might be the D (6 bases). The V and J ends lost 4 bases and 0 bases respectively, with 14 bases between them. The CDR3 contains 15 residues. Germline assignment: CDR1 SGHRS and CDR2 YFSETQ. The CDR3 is CASSPSGGSSYEQYF. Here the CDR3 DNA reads TGCGCCAGCAGCCCGAGCGGAGGGAGCTCCTACGAGCAGTACTTC. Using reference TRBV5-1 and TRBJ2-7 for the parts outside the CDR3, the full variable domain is KAGVTQTPRYLIKTRGQQVTLSCSPISGHRSVSWYQQTPGQGLQFLFEYFSETQRNKGNFPGRFSGRQFSNSRSEMNVSTLELGDSALYLCASSPSGGSSYEQYFGPGTRLTVT.

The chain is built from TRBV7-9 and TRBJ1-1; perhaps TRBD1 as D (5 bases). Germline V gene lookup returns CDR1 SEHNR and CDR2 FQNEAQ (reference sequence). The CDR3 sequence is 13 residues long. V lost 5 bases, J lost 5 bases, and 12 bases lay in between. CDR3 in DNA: TGTGCCAGCAGCGCCCCGGGGGGGACTGAAGCTTTCTTT. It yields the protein CASSAPGGTEAFF. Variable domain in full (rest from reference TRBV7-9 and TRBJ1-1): DTGVSQNPRHKITKRGQNVTFRCDPISEHNRLYWYRQTLGQGPEFLTYFQNEAQLEKSRLLSDRFSAERPKGSFSTLEIQRTEQGDSAMYLCASSAPGGTEAFFGQGTRLTVV.

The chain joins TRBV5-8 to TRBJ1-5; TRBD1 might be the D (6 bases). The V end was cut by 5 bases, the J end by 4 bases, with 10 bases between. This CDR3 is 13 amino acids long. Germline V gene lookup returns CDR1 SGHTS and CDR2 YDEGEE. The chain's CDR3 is CASSPDRNQPQHF. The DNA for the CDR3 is TGTGCCAGCAGTCCGGACAGAAATCAGCCCCAGCATTTT.

In nucleotides, the CDR3 is TGTGCCAGCAGTTACTCCTGGGTAGGTAGCGAGCAGTACTTC. Residues: CASSYSWVGSEQYF. The J gene is TRBJ2-7, the V gene TRBV6-5; D unclear. Trimming shortened V by 0 bases and J by 6 bases, and 12 bases separated the two germline ends. The CDR3 extends over 14 amino acids. The germline gives CDR1 MNHEY, CDR2 SVGAGI.

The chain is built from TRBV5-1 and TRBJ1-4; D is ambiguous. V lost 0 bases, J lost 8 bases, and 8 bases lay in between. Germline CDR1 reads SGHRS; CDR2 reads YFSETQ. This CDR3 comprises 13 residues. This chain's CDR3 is CASSLELGEKLFF. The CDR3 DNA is TGCGCCAGCAGCTTGGAGTTGGGGGAAAAACTGTTTTTT.

CDR3 residues: CASREWGQGSYEQYF. In DNA, the CDR3 is TGTGCCAGCAGGGAGTGGGGACAGGGGTCCTACGAGCAGTACTTC. The chain combines TRBV6-5 with TRBJ2-7; 10 bases line up with TRBD1. The CDR3 is made up of 15 amino acids. With 6 bases clipped from V and 1 base from J, the junction kept 6 bases outside the gene matches. CDR1 is MNHEY and CDR2 is SVGAGI in the germline V gene.

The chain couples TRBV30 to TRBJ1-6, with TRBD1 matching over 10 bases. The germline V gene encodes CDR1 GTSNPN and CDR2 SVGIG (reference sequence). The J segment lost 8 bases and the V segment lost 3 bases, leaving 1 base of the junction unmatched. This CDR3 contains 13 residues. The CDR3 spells CAWRGTGDSPLHF. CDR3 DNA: TGTGCCTGGAGAGGGACAGGGGATTCACCCCTCCACTTT.

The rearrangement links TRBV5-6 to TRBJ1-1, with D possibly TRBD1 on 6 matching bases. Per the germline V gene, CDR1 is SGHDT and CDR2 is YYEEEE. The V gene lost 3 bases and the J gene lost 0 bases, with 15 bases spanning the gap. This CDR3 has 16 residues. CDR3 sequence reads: CASSSQTGIMNTEAFF. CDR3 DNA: TGTGCCAGCAGCTCCCAGACAGGTATCATGAACACTGAAGCTTTCTTT.

The CDR3 bases are TGTGCCAGCAGTGAAGGTGGCAGGGCTAATGAAAAACTGTTTTTT. Its protein product is CASSEGGRANEKLFF. The chain joins TRBV2 to TRBJ1-4; weak D call: TRBD1 (5 bases). The germline V gene has CDR1 SNHLY and CDR2 FYNNEI. The CDR3 sequence is 15 residues long. V dropped 1 base and J dropped 3 bases, with 9 bases sitting between them. The full variable domain, rest sourced from reference TRBV2 and TRBJ1-4, is EPEVTQTPSHQVTQMGQEVILRCVPISNHLYFYWYRQILGQKVEFLVSFYNNEISEKSEIFDDQFSVERPDGSNFTLKIRSTKLEDSAMYFCASSEGGRANEKLFFGSGTQLSVL.

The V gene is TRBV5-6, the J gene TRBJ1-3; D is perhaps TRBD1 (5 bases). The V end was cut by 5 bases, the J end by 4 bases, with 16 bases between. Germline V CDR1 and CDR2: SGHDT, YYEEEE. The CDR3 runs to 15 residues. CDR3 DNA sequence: TGTGCCAGCAGTCAACAGGTCTCGAGGGGAAACACCATATATTTT. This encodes CASSQQVSRGNTIYF.

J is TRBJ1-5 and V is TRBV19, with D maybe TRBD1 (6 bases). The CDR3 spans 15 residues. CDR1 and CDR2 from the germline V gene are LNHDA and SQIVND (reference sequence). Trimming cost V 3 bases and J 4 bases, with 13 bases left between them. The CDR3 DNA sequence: TGTGCCAGTAGTATGGAGACAGGAGGGAATCAGCCCCAGCATTTT. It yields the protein CASSMETGGNQPQHF.

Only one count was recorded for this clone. The CDR3 bases are TGTGCCAGCAGAGCTGGACCGCTCTCCTACGAGCAGTACTTC. Translation: CASRAGPLSYEQYF. The rearrangement links TRBV2 to TRBJ2-7; D gene ambiguous. CDR1 is SNHLY and CDR2 is FYNNEI in the germline V gene. The CDR3 sequence is 14 residues long. With 6 bases removed from V and 0 bases from J, the gap between germline ends came to 12 bases.

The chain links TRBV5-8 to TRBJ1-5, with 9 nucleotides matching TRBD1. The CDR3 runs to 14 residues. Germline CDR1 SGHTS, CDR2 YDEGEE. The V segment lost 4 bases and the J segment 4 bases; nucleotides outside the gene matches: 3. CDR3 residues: CASSPGTGNQPQHF. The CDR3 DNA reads TGTGCCAGCAGCCCCGGGACAGGGAATCAGCCCCAGCATTTT.

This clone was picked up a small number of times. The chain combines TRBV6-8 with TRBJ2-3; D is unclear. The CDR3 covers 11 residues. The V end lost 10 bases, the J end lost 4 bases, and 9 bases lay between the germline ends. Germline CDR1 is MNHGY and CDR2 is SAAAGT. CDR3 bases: TGTGCCACTAGGAGAGCAGATACGCAGTATTTT. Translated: CATRRADTQYF.

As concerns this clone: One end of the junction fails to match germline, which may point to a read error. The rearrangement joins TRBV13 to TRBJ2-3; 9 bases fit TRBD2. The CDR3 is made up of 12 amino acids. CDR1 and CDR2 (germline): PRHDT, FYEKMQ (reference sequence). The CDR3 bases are TGTGCCAGCAGCTTAGGGAGGCTAGCGGGATCATTT. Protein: CASSLGRLAGSF.

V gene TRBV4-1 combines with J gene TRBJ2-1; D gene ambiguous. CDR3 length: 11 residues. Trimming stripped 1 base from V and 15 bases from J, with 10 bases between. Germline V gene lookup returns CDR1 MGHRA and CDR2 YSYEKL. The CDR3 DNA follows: TGCGCCAGCAGCCAAGGTACGAAGCTGTTCTTC. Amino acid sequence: CASSQGTKLFF.

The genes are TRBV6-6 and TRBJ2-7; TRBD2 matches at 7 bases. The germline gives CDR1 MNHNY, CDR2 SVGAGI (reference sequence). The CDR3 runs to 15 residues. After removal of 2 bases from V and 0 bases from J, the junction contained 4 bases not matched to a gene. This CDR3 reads CASSYRGEGSYEQYF. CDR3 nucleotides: TGTGCCAGCAGTTACCGGGGGGAGGGCTCCTACGAGCAGTACTTC.